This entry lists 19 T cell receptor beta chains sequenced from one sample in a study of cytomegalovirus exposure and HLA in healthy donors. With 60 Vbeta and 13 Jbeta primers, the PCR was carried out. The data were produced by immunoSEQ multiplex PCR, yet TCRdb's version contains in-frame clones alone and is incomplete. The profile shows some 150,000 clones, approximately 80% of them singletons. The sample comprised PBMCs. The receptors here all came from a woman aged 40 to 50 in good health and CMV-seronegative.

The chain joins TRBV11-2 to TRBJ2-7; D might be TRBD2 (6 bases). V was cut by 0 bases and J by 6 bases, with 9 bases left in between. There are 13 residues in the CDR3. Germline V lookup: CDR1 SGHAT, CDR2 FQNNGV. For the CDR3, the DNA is TGTGCCAGCAGCTTAGATGCGGGGTTCGAGCAGTACTTC. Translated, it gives CASSLDAGFEQYF.

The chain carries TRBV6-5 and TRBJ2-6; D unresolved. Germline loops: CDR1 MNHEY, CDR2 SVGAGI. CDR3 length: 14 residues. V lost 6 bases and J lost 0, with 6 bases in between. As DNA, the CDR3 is TGTGCCAGCAGCAGGCCCTCTGGGGCCAACGTCCTGACTTTC. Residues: CASSRPSGANVLTF.

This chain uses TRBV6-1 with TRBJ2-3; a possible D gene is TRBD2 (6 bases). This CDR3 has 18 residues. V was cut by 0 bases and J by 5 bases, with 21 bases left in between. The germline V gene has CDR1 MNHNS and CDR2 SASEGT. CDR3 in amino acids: CASSEASSASVGGDTQYF. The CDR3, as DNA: TGTGCCAGCAGTGAAGCATCCTCAGCTAGCGTTGGTGGAGATACGCAGTATTTT.

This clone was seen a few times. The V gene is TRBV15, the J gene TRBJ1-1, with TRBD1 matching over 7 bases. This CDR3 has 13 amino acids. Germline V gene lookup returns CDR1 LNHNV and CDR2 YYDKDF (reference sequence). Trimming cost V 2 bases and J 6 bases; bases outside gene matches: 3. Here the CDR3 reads CATSRRQGAEAFF. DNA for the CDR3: TGTGCCACCAGCAGACGGCAGGGGGCTGAAGCTTTCTTT.

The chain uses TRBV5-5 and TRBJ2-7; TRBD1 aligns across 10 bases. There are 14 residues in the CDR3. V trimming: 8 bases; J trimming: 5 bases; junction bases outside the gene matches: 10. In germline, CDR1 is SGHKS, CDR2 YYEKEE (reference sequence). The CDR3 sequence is CASKLGQGVHEQYF. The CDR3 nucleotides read TGTGCCAGTAAACTCGGACAGGGGGTCCACGAGCAGTACTTC.

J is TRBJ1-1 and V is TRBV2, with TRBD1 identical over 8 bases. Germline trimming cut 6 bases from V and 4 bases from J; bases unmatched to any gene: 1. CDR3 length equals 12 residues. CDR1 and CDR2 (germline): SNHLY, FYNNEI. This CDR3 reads CASRTGATEAFF. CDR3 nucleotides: TGTGCCAGCAGGACAGGGGCCACTGAAGCTTTCTTT.

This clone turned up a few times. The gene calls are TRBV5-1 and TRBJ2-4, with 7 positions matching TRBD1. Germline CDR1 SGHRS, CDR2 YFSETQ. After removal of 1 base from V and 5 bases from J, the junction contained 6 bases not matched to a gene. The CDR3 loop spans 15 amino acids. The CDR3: CASSLRRGRENIQYF. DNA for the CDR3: TGCGCCAGCAGCTTGCGAAGGGGGCGAGAAAACATTCAGTACTTC.

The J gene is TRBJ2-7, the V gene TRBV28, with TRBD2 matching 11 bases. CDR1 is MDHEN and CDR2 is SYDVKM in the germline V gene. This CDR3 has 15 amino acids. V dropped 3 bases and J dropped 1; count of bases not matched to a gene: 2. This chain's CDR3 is CASSFTSGGSYEQYF. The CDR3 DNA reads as TGTGCCAGCAGTTTTACTAGCGGGGGTTCCTACGAGCAGTACTTC.

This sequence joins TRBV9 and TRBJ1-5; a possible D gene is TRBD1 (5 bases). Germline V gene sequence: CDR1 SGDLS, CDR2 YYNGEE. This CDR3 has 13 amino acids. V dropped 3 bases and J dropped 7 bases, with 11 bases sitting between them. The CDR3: CASSAGIGQPQHF. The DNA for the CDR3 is TGTGCCAGCAGCGCAGGGATCGGCCAGCCCCAGCATTTT.

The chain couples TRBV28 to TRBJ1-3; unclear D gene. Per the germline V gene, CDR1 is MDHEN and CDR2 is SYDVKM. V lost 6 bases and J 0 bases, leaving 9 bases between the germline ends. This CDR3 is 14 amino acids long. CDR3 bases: TGTGCCAGCAGCAACTCCTACTCTGGAAACACCATATATTTT. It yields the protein CASSNSYSGNTIYF. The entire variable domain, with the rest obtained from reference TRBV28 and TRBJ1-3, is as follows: DVKVTQSSRYLVKRTGEKVFLECVQDMDHENMFWYRQDPGLGLRLIYFSYDVKMKEKGDIPEGYSVSREKKERFSLILESASTNQTSMYLCASSNSYSGNTIYFGEGSWLTVV.

The CDR3 loop reads CASSPRSGGKDTGELFF. For the CDR3, the DNA is TGTGCCAGCAGCCCTAGGTCGGGAGGGAAGGACACCGGGGAGCTGTTTTTT. The chain couples TRBV7-8 to TRBJ2-2, with TRBD2 matching 8 bases. The CDR3 loop spans 17 amino acids. V lost 5 bases to trimming and J lost 3 bases; unmatched junction nucleotides: 11. Germline assignment: CDR1 SGHVS and CDR2 FQNEAQ.

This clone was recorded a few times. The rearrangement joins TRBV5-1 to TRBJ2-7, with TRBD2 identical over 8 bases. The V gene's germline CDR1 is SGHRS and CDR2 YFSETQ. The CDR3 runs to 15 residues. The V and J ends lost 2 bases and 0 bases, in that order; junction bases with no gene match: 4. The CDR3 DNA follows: TGCGCCAGCAGCTTAACGGGAGGGTCCTCCTACGAGCAGTACTTC. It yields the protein CASSLTGGSSYEQYF.

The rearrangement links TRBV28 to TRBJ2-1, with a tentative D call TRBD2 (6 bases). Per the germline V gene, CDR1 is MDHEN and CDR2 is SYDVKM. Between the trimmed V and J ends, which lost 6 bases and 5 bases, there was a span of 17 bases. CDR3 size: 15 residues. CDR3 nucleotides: TGTGCCAGCAGCGCCGCTAGCGACCCTAACAATGAGCAGTTCTTC. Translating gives CASSAASDPNNEQFF.

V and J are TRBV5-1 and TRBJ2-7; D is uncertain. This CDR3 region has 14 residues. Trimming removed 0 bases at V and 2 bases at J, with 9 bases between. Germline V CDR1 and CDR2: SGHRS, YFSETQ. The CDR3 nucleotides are TGCGCCAGCAGCTTGGTTAGCATGGCCTACGAGCAGTACTTC. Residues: CASSLVSMAYEQYF.

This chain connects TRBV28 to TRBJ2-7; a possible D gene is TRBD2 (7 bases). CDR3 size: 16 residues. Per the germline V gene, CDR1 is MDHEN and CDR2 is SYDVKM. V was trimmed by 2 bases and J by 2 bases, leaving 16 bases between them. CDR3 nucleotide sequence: TGTGCCAGCAGTTTAACCGGGGGGCCGCCGCCCTACGAGCAGTACTTC. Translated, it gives CASSLTGGPPPYEQYF.

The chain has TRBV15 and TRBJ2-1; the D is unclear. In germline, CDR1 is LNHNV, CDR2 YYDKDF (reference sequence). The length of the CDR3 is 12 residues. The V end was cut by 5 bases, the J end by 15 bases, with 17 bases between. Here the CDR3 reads CATSPRTGGVFF. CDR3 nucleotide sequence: TGTGCCACCAGCCCCCGAACTGGTGGTGTGTTCTTC.

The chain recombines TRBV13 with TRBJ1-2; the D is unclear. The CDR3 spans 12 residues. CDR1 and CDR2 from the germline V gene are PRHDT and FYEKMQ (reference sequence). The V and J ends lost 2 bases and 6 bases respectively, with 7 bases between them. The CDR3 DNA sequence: TGTGCCAGCAGCTTAAGCGGTGATGGCTACACCTTC. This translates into CASSLSGDGYTF.

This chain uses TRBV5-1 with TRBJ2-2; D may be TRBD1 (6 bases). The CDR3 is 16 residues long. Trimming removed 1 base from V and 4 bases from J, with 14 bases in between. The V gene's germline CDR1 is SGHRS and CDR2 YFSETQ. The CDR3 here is CASSLLVGQPTGELFF. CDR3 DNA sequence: TGCGCCAGCAGCTTGTTAGTGGGACAACCCACCGGGGAGCTGTTTTTT.

CDR3 residues: CASSELWPRDGEAFF. The DNA of the CDR3 is TGTGCCAGCAGTGAACTCTGGCCGCGGGACGGCGAAGCTTTCTTT. The rearrangement joins TRBV6-1 to TRBJ1-1; D is possibly TRBD1 (5 bases). The CDR3 length is 15 residues. Per the germline V gene, CDR1 is MNHNS and CDR2 is SASEGT. The V and J ends lost 2 bases and 8 bases respectively, with 18 bases between them.